This passage covers 5 T cell receptor beta chains from one sample sequenced in a study of blood T cell repertoires in COVID-19. Assay used: immunoSEQ multiplex PCR; TCRdb lists only in-frame clones, some missing. The sample yields hundreds of thousands of clones, 88% seen once. Sequencing used peripheral blood. The receptor set was obtained from a woman aged 45-59 years with COVID-19, enrolled during active disease.

The CDR3 protein is CASSLAPSGAYEQYF. The CDR3 DNA reads as TGTGCCAGCAGCTTGGCGCCTAGCGGAGCCTACGAGCAGTACTTC. The genes are TRBV5-8 and TRBJ2-7; 7 nucleotides match TRBD2. In germline, CDR1 is SGHTS, CDR2 YDEGEE. J lost 2 bases, V lost 0 bases, and 5 bases had no gene match. The CDR3 covers 15 residues. The variable domain in full, completed from reference TRBV5-8 and TRBJ2-7, reads EAGVTQSPTHLIKTRGQQATLRCSPISGHTSVYWYQQALGLGLQFLLWYDEGEERNRGNFPPRFSGRQFPNYSSELNVNALELEDSALYLCASSLAPSGAYEQYFGPGTRLTVT.

This sequence joins TRBV6-1 and TRBJ2-7; 9 bases are a match to TRBD2. CDR1 is MNHNS, CDR2 SASEGT, per germline. With 2 bases clipped from V and 7 bases from J, the junction kept 6 bases outside the gene matches. There are 14 residues in the CDR3. The CDR3 DNA sequence: TGTGCCAGCAGTGAACGGGGACTAGCTGGGGAGCAGTACTTC. Translating it yields CASSERGLAGEQYF.

The chain recombines TRBV28 with TRBJ1-3, with D uncertain. The CDR3 runs to 14 residues. The germline CDR1 and CDR2 sequences are MDHEN and SYDVKM. V was shortened by 7 bases and J by 1 base, with 11 bases between the two germline ends. CDR3 amino acids: CASTIQRSGNTIYF. The CDR3 DNA reads as TGTGCCAGCACCATACAGAGATCTGGAAACACCATATATTTT.

The V call is TRBV2, the J call TRBJ1-2; tentatively, D is TRBD1 (5 bases). This CDR3 has 13 residues. Looked up from germline, CDR1 is SNHLY and CDR2 is FYNNEI. The V end was cut by 5 bases, the J end by 3 bases, with 10 bases between. The DNA for the CDR3 is TGTGCCAGCAGTACCCAGACAGACTATGGCTACACCTTC. Its protein product is CASSTQTDYGYTF.

The V and J genes are TRBV5-4 and TRBJ2-3, with TRBD1 matching 10 bases. CDR3 length: 16 residues. V was pared by 5 bases and J by 5 bases, with 11 bases of the junction left unmatched. The germline V gene encodes CDR1 SGHNT and CDR2 YYREEE (reference sequence). CDR3 in amino acids: CASSYPGTGEEDTQYF. The CDR3 coding sequence is TGTGCCAGCAGTTACCCCGGGACAGGGGAGGAAGATACGCAGTATTTT.